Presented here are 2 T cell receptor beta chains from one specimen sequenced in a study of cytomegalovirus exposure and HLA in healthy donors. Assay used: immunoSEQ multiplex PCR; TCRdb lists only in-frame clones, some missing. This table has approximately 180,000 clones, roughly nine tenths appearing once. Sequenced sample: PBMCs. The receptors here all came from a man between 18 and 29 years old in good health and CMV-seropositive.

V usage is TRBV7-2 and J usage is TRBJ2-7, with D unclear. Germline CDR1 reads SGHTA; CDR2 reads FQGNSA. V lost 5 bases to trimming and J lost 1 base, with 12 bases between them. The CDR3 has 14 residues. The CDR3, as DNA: TGTGCCAGCAGCCGTTCGGGTACTTCCTACGAGCAGTACTTC. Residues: CASSRSGTSYEQYF.

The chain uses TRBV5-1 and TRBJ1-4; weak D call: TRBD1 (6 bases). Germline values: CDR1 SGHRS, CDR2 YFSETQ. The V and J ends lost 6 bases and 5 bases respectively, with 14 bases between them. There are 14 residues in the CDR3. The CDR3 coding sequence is TGCGCCAGCAATCCGGGGGGCTCGAATGAAAAACTGTTTTTT. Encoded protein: CASNPGGSNEKLFF.